The T cell receptor beta chain described here comes from a study of shared clonotypes between healthy human individuals. Study findings and constraints: Though the depth was large, rarefaction showed that sorted-subset sequencing was incomplete.

Regarding this clone: Its antigen is still unknown.

This CDR3 spans 15 amino acids. Trimming shortened V by 0 bases and J by 5 bases, and 12 bases separated the two germline ends. CDR1 and CDR2 (germline): LNHDA, SQIVND (reference sequence). The method was immunoSEQ multiplex PCR; TCRdb's version includes in-frame clones alone and lacks a portion of them. Seen here are about 1.1 million clones, about 80% observed once, and the top ten hold roughly 0.56%. This TCR was sampled from a man aged 18 to 29 in good health. Some clones in this sample may be carry-over from other donors' samples. Material: memory CD4+ T cells from PBMCs. Subset noted: CD45RA-negative fraction. The J gene is TRBJ2-3, the V gene TRBV19, with TRBD1 as a possible D gene (6 bases). CDR3 DNA sequence: TGTGCCAGTAGTATAGATTTGGCCAGGGGAGATACGCAGTATTTT. Its protein product is CASSIDLARGDTQYF.